This TCR beta chain originates from a study of blood T cell repertoires in COVID-19. The overall study: Spain, Italy and the United States supplied samples that represented acute and convalescent COVID-19. PBMCs, B-cell-depleted T cells, or T cells were the source of the cDNA or gDNA that made up the material.

In assigning cohorts, the study relied on participant-reported clinical history. The recovered donors of Cohort 3 showed two negative PCRs, clearance, or symptom resolution. Profiling relied on immunoSEQ multiplex PCR, and the TCRdb table lists in-frame clones only, not all of them. Of around 190,000 clones in the sample, 80% to 90% were seen once. In its sample, this clone was seen a few times. The CDR3 has 15 residues. The V end was cut by 0 bases, the J end by 9 bases, with 15 bases between. The germline gives CDR1 ENHRY, CDR2 SYGVKD. Sample: PBMCs or T cells enriched from blood (not recorded which). The V call is TRBV10-3, the J call TRBJ2-1; TRBD2 is a possible D gene (6 bases). The TCR comes from a man aged 40-49 years who had recovered from COVID-19. The CDR3 sequence: CAISESVQAGIEQFF. The CDR3 DNA follows: TGTGCCATCAGTGAGTCTGTACAGGCGGGGATTGAGCAGTTCTTC.